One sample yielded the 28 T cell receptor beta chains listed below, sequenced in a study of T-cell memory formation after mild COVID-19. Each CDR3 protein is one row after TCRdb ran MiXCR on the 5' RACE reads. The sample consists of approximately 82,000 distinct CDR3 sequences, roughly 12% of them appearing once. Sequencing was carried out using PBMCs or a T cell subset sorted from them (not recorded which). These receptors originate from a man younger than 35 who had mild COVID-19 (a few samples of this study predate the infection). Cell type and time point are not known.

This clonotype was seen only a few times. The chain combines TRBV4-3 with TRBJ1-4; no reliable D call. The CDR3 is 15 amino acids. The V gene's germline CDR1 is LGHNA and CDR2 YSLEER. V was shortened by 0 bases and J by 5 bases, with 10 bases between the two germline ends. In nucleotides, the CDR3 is TGCGCCAGCAGCCAAGACACTGGACTAAATGAAAAACTGTTTTTT. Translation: CASSQDTGLNEKLFF.

The CDR3 DNA sequence: TGCGCCAGCAGCACCCGGGACTGCGGTGGAGGCAATCAGCCCCAGCATTTT. Protein sequence: CASSTRDCGGGNQPQHF. This chain connects TRBV5-1 to TRBJ1-5; tentative D call: TRBD1 (5 bases). Trimming pared 4 bases from V and 2 bases from J, leaving 19 bases between. The CDR3 is 17 residues long. Germline lookup yields CDR1 SGHRS and CDR2 YFSETQ.

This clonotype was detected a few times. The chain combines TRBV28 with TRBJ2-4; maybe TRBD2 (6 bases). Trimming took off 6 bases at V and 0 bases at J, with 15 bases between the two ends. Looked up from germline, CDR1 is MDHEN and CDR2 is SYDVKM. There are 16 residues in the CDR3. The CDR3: CASRSTGGVAKNIQYF. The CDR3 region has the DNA TGTGCCAGCAGGTCCACAGGAGGGGTAGCCAAAAACATTCAGTACTTC.

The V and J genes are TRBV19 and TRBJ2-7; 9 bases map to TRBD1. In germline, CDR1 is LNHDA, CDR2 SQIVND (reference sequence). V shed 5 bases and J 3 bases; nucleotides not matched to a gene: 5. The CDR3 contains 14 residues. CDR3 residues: CASSSGTGNYEQYF. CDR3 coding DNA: TGTGCCAGTAGTTCCGGGACAGGGAACTACGAGCAGTACTTC. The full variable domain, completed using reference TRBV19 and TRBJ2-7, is DGGITQSPKYLFRKEGQNVTLSCEQNLNHDAMYWYRQDPGQGLRLIYYSQIVNDFQKGDIAEGYSVSREKKESFPLTVTSAQKNPTAFYLCASSSGTGNYEQYFGPGTRLTVT.

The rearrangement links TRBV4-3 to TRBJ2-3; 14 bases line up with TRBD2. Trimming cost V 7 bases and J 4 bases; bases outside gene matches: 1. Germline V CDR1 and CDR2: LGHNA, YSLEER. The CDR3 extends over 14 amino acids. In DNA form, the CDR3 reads TGCGCCAGCAAGACTAGCGGGGGGGCAGATACGCAGTATTTT. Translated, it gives CASKTSGGADTQYF.

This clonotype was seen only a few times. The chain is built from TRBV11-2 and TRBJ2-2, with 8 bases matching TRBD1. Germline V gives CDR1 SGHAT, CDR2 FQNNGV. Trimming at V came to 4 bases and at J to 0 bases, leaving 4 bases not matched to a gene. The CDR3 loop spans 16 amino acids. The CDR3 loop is CASSSSTGANTGELFF. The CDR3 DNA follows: TGTGCCAGCAGCTCATCGACAGGGGCGAACACCGGGGAGCTGTTTTTT. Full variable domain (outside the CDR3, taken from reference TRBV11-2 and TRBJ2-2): EAGVAQSPRYKIIEKRQSVAFWCNPISGHATLYWYQQILGQGPKLLIQFQNNGVVDDSQLPKDRFSAERLKGVDSTLKIQPAKLEDSAVYLCASSSSTGANTGELFFGEGSRLTVL.

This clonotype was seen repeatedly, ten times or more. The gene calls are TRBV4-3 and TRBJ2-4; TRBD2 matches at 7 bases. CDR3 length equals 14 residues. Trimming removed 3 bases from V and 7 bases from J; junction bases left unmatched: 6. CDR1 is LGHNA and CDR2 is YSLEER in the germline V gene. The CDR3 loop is CASSHSNSGNIQYF. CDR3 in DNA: TGCGCCAGCAGCCATTCGAATAGCGGGAACATTCAGTACTTC.

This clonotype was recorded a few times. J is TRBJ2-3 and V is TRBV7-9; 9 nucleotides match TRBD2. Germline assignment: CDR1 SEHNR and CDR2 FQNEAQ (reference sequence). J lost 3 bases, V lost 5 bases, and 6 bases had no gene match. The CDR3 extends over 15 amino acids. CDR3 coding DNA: TGTGCCAGCAGCAACGGGGGACTAGCAACAGATACGCAGTATTTT. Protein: CASSNGGLATDTQYF.

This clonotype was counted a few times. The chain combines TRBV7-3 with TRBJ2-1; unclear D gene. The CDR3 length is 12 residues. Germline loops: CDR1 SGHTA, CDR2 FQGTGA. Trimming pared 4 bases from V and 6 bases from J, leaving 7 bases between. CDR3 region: CASSSHTNEQFF. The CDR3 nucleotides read TGTGCCAGCAGCTCGCATACCAATGAGCAGTTCTTC.

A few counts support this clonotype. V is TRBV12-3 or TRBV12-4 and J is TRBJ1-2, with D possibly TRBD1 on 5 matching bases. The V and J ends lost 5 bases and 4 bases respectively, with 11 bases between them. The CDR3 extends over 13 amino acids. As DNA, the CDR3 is TGTGCCAGCAGTCGGGGGGAATCCTATGGCTACACCTTC. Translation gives CASSRGESYGYTF.

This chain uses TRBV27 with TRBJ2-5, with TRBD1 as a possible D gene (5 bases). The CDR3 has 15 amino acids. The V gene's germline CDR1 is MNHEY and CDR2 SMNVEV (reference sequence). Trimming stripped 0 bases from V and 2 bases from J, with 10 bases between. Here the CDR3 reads CASSLSVGQQETQYF. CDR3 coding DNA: TGTGCCAGCAGTTTATCGGTGGGGCAGCAAGAGACCCAGTACTTC.

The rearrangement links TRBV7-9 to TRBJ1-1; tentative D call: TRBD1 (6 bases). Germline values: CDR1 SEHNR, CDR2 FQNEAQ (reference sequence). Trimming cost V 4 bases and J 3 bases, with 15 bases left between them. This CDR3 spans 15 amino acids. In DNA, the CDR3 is TGTGCCAGCAGCTCAGCACAGGGACTGGACACTGAAGCTTTCTTT. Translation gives CASSSAQGLDTEAFF.

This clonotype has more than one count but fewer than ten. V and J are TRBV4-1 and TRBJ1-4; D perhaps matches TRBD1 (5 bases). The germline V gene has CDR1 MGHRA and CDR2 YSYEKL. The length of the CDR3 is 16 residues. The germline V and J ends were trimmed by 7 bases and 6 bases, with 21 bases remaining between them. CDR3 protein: CASNPASGGFYEKLFF. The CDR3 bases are TGCGCCAGCAACCCGGCTTCGGGGGGTTTTTATGAAAAACTGTTTTTT.

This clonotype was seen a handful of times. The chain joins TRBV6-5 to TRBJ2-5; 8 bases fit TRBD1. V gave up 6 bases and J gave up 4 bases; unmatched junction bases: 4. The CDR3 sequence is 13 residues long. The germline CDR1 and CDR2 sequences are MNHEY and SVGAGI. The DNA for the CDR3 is TGTGCCAGCAGCTCCGACAGGGGAGAGACCCAGTACTTC. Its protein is CASSSDRGETQYF.

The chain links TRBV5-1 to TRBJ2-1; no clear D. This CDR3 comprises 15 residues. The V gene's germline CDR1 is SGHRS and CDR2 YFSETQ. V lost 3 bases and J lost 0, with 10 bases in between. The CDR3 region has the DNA TGCGCCAGCAGCTATAGGACGGACTCCTACAATGAGCAGTTCTTC. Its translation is CASSYRTDSYNEQFF.

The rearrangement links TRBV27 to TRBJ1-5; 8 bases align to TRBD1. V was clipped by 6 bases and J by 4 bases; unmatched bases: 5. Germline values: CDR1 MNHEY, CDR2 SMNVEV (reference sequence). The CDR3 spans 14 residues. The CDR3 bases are TGTGCCAGCAGGCCTACAGGGGGAAATCAGCCCCAGCATTTT. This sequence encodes CASRPTGGNQPQHF.

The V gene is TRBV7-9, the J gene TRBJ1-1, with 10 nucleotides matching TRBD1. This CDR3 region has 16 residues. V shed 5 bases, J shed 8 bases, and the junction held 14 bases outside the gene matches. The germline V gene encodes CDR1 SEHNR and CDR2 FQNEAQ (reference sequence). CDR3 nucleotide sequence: TGTGCCAGCAGCCCTGGACAGGGGGTGGCCTCTATGGAAGCTTTCTTT. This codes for CASSPGQGVASMEAFF.

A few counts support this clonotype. CDR3: CASRTGLAGGQDTQYF. DNA of the CDR3: TGTGCCAGCAGGACGGGACTAGCGGGGGGTCAAGATACGCAGTATTTT. The chain couples TRBV6-2 or TRBV6-3 to TRBJ2-3; 15 bases agree with TRBD2. J gave up 5 bases and V 6 bases, and 6 bases lay outside the gene matches. The CDR3 runs 16 residues. Germline assignment: CDR1 MNHEY and CDR2 SVGEGT.

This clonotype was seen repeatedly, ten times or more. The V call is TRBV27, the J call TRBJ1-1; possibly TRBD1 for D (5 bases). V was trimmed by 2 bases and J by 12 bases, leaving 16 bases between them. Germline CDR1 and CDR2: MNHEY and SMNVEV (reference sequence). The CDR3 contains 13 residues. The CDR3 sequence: CASSLPSGGLTFF. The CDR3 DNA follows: TGTGCCAGCAGTTTACCCTCTGGGGGTTTAACTTTCTTT.

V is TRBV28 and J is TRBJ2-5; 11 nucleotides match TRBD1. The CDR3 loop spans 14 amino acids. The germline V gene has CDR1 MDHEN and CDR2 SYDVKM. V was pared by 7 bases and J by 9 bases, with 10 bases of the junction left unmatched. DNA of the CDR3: TGTGCCAGCACCGGACAGGGGGCGGGGAGGTCCCAGTACTTC. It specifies CASTGQGAGRSQYF.

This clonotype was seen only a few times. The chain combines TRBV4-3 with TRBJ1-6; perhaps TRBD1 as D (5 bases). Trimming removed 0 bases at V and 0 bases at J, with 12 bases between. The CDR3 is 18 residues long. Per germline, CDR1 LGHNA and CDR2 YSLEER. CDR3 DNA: TGCGCCAGCAGCCAAGAAAAGGAGGGGCTCTCCTATAATTCACCCCTCCACTTT. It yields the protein CASSQEKEGLSYNSPLHF.

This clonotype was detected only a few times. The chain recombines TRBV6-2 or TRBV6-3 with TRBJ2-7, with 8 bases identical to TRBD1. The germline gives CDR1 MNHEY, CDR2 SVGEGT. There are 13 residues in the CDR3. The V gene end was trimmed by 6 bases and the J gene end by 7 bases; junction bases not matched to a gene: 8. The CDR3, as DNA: TGTGCCAGCAGCCGACAGGGGACGGGGGAGCAGTACGTC. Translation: CASSRQGTGEQYV.

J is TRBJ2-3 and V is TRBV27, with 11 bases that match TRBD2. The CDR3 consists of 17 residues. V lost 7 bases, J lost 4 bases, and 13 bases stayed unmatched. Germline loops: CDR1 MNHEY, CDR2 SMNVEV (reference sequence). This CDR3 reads CASKELAGDEWSDTQYF. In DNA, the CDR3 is TGTGCCAGCAAAGAACTAGCGGGGGACGAGTGGTCAGATACGCAGTATTTT.

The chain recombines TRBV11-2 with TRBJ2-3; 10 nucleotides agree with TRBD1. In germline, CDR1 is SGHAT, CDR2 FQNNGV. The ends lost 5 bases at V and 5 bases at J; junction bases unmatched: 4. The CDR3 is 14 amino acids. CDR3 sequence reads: CASSVGQGLDTQYF. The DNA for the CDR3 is TGTGCCAGCAGCGTGGGACAGGGGCTAGATACGCAGTATTTT.

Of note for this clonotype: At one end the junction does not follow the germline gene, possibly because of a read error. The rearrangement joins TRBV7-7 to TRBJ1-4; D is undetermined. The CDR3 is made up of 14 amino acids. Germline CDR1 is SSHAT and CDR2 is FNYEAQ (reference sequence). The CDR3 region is CASSLVLGDEKLFF. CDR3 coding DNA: TGTGCTAGCAGCTTAGTCTTGGGAGACGAAAAACTGTTTTTT.

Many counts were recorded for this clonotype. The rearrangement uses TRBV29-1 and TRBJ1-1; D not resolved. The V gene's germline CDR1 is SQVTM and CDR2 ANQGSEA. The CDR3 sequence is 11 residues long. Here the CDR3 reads CSLLSDTEAFF. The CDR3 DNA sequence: TGCTCCCTCCTCTCGGACACTGAAGCTTTCTTT.

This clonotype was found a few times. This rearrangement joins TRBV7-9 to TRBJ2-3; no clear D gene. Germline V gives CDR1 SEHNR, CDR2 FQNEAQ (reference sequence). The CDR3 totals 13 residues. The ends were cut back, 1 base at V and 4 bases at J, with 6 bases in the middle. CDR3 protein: CASSLVVPDTQYF. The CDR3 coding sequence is TGTGCCAGCAGCTTAGTGGTCCCAGATACGCAGTATTTT.

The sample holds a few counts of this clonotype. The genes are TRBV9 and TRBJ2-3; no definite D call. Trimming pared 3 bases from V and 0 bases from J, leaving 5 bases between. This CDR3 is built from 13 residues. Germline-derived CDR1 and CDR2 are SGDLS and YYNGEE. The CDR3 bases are TGTGCCAGCAGCGCAGCTAGCACAGATACGCAGTATTTT. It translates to CASSAASTDTQYF.